The subject of this entry is one TCR beta chain. The data were taken from a study of shared T cell receptors in the human thymus. The ends were cut back, 0 bases at V and 3 bases at J, with 12 bases in the middle. This CDR3 is 15 amino acids long. Germline CDR1 is SGDLS and CDR2 is YYNGEE. Assay used: immunoSEQ multiplex PCR; TCRdb lists only in-frame clones, some missing. The repertoire consists of about 380,000 clones, with 95% occurring once and the leading ten covering approximately 0.02%. Sequenced: thymocytes. The chain uses TRBV9 and TRBJ1-1; no firm D call. This receptor was identified in a human donor. CDR3 DNA: TGTGCCAGCAGCGTAGTCACGGCGGCGTACACTGAAGCTTTCTTT. It translates to CASSVVTAAYTEAFF.